Listed below are T cell receptor beta chains from one sample, sequenced in a study of T cells expressing NK-cell markers. Using the 5' RACE reads, TCRdb records one entry per CDR3 protein without DNA. In total, the table holds 550,000 to 600,000 distinct CDR3 sequences. The sample was blood T cells: a sorted CD56 or NKG2C T cell subset, CD4+ or CD8+ T cells, or bulk PBMC T cells (not recorded which). The source of these receptors is a man aged 18 to 30 in good health. CDR3s include the opening cysteine and the closing phenylalanine or tryptophan.

J gene | V gene | CDR3 protein
TRBJ2-5 | TRBV11-3 | CASSRDYPDQYF
TRBJ2-3 | TRBV4-2 | CASSQGTSGRVVADTQYF
TRBJ2-6 | TRBV29-1 | CSVGEQPAGANVLTF
TRBJ2-7 | TRBV2 | CASTRGLSYEQYF
TRBJ2-3 | TRBV29-1 | CSVGRDSTDTQYF
TRBJ2-2 | TRBV10-3 | CAINSGSTGELFF
TRBJ2-1 | TRBV6-2/TRBV6-3 | CASRGTSGTRTGEQFF
TRBJ2-1 | TRBV29-1 | CSVGTGSLNEQFF
TRBJ2-4 | TRBV5-1 | CASSPAQTAVGNIQYF
TRBJ1-2 | TRBV7-2 | CASSPVDLRGGYTF
TRBJ1-5 | TRBV12-3/TRBV12-4 | CASRVDQGPQPQHF
TRBJ2-1 | TRBV7-2 | CASGLAREQFF
TRBJ1-2 | TRBV18 | CASSRDRASGYTF
TRBJ2-3 | TRBV7-9 | CASSGTAFPTDTQYF
TRBJ1-2 | TRBV3-1 | CASSHRTGGNYGYTF
TRBJ1-2 | TRBV3-1 | CASSQPGWHYGYTF
TRBJ2-7 | TRBV6-6 | CASSYSNEQYF
TRBJ2-3 | TRBV6-1 | CASRLAGEGRTQYF
TRBJ1-4 | TRBV28 | CASSPGTAEKLFF
TRBJ2-3 | TRBV13 | CASSLSGGADTQYF
TRBJ2-5 | TRBV20-1 | CSASVSGITETQYF
TRBJ2-1 | TRBV19 | CASSYRRQVTGEQFF
TRBJ2-5 | TRBV2 | CASKFDFWPYF